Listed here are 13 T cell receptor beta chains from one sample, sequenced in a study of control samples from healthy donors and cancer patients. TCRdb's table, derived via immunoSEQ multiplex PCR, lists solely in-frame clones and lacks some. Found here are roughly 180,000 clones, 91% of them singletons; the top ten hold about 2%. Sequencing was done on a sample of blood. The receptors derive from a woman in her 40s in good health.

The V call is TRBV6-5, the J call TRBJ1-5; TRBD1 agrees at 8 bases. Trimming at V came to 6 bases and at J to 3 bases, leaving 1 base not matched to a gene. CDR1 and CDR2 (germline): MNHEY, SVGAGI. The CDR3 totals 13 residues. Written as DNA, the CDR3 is TGTGCCAGCAGACAGGGGGTCAATCAGCCCCAGCATTTT. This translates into CASRQGVNQPQHF.

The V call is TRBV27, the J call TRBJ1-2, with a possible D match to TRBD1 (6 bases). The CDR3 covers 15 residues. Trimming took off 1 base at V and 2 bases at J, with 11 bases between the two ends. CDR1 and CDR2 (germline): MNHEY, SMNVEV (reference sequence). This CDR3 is CASSLLGGDNYGYTF. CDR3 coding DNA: TGTGCCAGCAGTTTATTAGGGGGGGACAACTATGGCTACACCTTC.

CDR3 nucleotides: TGTGTCAGAAGCTTAGCGGGGACGAAGGGTGAAAAACTGTTTTTT. Translation gives CVRSLAGTKGEKLFF. V is TRBV7-5 and J is TRBJ1-4. TRBV7-5 is deemed a pseudogene. The CDR3 runs 15 residues.

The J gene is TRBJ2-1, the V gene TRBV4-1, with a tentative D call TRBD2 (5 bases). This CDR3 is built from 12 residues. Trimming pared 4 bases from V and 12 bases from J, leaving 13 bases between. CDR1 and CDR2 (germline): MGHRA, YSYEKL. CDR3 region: CASSPPGRTQFF. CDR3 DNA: TGCGCCAGCAGCCCCCCGGGGAGAACGCAGTTCTTC.

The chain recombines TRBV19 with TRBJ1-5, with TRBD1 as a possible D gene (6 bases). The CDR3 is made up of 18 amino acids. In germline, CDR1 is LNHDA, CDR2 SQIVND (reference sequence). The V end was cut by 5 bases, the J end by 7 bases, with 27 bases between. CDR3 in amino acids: CASSVRDTSGALGQPQHF. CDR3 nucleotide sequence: TGTGCCAGTAGTGTCCGGGACACTTCTGGGGCCTTGGGCCAGCCCCAGCATTTT.

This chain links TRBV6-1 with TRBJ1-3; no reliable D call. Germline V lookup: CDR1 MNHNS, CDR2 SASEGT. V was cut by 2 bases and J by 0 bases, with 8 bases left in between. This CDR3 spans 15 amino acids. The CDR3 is CASSEFLHSGNTIYF. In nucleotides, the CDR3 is TGTGCCAGCAGTGAATTCCTGCACTCTGGAAACACCATATATTTT.

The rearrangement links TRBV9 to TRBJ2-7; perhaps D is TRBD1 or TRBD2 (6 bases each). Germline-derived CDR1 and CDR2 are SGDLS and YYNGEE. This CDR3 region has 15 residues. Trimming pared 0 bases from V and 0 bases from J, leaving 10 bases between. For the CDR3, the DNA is TGTGCCAGCAGCGTAGCCGGGGGCTCCTCCTACGAGCAGTACTTC. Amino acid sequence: CASSVAGGSSYEQYF.

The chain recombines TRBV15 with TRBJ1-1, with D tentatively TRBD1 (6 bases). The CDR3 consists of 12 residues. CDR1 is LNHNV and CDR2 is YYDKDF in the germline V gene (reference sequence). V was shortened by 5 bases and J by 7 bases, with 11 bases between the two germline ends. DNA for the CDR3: TGTGCCACCAGCCAAACGACAGGTGAAGCTTTCTTT. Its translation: CATSQTTGEAFF.

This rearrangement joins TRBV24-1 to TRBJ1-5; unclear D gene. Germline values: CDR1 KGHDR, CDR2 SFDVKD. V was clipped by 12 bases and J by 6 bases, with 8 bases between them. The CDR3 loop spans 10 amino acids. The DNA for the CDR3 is TGTGCCCACCCTTTTCAGCCCCAGCATTTT. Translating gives CAHPFQPQHF.

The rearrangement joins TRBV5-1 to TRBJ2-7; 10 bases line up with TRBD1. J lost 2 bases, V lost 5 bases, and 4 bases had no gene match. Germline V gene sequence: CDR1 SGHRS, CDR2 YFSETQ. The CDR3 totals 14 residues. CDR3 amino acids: CASRRGQGTYEQYF. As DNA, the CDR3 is TGCGCCAGCAGACGGGGACAGGGGACCTACGAGCAGTACTTC.

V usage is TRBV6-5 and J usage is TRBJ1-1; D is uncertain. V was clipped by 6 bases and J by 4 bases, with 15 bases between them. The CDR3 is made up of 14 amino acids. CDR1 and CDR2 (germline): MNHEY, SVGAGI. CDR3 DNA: TGTGCCAGCAGGATAGGCCACCCTAGCACTGAAGCTTTCTTT. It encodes CASRIGHPSTEAFF.

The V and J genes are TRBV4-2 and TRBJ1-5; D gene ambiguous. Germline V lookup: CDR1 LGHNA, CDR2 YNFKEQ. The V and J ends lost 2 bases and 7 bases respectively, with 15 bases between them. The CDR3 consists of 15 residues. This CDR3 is CASSQKNDGRQPQHF. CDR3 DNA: TGTGCCAGCAGCCAAAAAAACGACGGGCGGCAGCCCCAGCATTTT.

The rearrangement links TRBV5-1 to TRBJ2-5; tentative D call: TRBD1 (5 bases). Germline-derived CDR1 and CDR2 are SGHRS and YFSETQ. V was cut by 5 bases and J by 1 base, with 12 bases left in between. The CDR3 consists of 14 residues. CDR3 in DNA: TGCGCCAGCAGGTCCCAGGGAAGCCAAGAGACCCAGTACTTC. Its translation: CASRSQGSQETQYF.